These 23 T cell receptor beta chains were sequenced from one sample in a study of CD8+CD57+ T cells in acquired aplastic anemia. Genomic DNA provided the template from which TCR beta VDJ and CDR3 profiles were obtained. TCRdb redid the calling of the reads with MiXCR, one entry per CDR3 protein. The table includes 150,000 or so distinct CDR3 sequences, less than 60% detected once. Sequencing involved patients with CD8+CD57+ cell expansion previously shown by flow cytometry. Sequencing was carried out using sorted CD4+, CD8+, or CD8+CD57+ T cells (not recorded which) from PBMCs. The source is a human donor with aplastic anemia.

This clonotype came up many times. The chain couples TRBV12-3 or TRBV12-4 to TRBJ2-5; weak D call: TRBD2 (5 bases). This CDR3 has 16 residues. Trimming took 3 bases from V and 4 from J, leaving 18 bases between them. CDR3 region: CASSFGSAGVRETQYF. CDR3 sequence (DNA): TGTGCCAGCAGTTTCGGGTCAGCCGGGGTTCGAGAGACCCAGTACTTC.

Here the CDR3 DNA reads TGTGCCAGCAGTGGTGACAGGGGATCTGCCGGGGAGCTGTTTTTT. This encodes CASSGDRGSAGELFF. V usage is TRBV25-1 and J usage is TRBJ2-2; 8 bases are a match to TRBD1. The germline V gene has CDR1 MGHDK and CDR2 SYGVNS. CDR3 size: 15 residues. V gave up 4 bases and J gave up 6 bases; unmatched junction bases: 7.

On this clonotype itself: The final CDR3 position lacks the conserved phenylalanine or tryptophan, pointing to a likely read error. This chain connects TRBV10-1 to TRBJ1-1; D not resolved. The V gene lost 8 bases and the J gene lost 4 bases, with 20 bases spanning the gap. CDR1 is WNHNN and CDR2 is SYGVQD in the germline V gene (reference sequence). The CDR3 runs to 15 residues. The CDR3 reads CASLAEGGRGTEAFL. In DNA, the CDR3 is TGCGCCAGCCTCGCCGAAGGTGGACGGGGCACTGAAGCTTTCCTT.

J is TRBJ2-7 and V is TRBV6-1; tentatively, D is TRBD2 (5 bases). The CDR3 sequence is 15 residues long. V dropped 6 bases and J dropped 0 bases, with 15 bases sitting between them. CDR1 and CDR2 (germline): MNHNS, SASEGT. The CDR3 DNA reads TGTGCCAGCAGCGAGGACTTCCAAGACTCCTACGAGCAGTACTTC. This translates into CASSEDFQDSYEQYF.

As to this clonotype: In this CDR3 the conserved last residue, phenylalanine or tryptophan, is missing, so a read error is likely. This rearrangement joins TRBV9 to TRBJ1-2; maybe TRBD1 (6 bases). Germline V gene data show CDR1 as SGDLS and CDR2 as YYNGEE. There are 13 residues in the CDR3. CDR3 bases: TGTGCCAGCTGCGTAGGCACAGGGCATGGCTACACCTGC. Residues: CASCVGTGHGYTC.

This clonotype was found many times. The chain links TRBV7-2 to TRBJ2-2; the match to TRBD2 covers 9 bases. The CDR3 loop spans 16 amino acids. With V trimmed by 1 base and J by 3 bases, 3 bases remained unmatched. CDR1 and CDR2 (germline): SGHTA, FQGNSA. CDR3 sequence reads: CASSLGSGGYTGELFF. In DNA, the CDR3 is TGTGCCAGCAGCTTAGGTAGCGGGGGATACACCGGGGAGCTGTTTTTT.

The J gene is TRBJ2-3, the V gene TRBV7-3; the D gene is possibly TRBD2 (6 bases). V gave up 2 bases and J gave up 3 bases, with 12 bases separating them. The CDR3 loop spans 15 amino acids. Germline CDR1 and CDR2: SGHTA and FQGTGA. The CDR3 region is CASSLQGTGTDTQYF. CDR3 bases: TGTGCCAGCAGCTTACAAGGGACTGGAACAGATACGCAGTATTTT.

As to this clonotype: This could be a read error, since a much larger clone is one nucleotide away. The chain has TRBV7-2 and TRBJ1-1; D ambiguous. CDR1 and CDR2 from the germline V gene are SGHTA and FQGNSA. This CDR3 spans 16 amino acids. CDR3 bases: TGTGCCAGCAACTTAGCCTTTGGGCTCGGGGACACTGAAGCTTTCTTT. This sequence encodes CASNLAFGLGDTEAFF.

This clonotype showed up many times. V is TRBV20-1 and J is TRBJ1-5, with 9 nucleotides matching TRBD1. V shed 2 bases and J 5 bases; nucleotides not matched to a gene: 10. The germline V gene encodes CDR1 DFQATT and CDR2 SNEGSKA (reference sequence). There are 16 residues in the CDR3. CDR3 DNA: TGCAGTGCTAGAATGGGACAGGGTTCCCCTCATCAGCCCCAGCATTTT. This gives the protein CSARMGQGSPHQPQHF.

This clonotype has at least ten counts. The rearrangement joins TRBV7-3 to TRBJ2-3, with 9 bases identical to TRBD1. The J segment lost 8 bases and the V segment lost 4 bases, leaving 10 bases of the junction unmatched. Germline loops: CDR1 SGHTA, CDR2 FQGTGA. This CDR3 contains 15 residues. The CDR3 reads CASSYGQGRGGTQYF. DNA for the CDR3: TGTGCCAGCAGCTACGGACAGGGGCGCGGAGGTACGCAGTATTTT.

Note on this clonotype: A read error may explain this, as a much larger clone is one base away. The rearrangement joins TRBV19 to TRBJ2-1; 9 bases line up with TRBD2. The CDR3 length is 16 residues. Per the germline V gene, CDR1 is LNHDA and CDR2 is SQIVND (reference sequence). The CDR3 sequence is CASSIVSGGFAVEQLF. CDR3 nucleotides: TGTGCCAGTAGTATAGTTAGCGGGGGTTTTGCGGTTGAGCAGCTCTTC.

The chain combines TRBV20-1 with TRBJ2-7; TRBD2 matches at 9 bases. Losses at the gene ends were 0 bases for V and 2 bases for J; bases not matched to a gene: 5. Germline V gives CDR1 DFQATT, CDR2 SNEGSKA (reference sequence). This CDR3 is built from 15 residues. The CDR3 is CSARDQSSGAYEQYF. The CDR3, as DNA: TGCAGTGCTAGAGATCAGTCTAGCGGGGCCTACGAGCAGTACTTC.

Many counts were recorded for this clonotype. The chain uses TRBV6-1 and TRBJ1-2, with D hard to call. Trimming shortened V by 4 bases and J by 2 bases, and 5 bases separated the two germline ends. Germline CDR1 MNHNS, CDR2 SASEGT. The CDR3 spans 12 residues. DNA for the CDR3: TGTGCCAGCAGTGCGAGAAACTATGGCTACACCTTC. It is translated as CASSARNYGYTF.

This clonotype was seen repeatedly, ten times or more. CDR3 sequence: CASSLERFQPQHF. DNA of the CDR3: TGTGCCAGCAGCTTAGAAAGGTTTCAGCCCCAGCATTTT. V is TRBV7-9 and J is TRBJ1-5; D is unclear. The germline V gene encodes CDR1 SEHNR and CDR2 FQNEAQ (reference sequence). The CDR3 contains 13 residues. Trimming cost V 1 base and J 6 bases, with 7 bases left between them.

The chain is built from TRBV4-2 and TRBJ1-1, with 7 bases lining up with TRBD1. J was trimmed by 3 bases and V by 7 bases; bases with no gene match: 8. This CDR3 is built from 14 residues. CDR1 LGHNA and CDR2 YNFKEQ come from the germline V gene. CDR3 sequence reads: CASKGAGRDTEAFF. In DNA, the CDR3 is TGTGCCAGCAAGGGGGCCGGTAGGGACACTGAAGCTTTCTTT.

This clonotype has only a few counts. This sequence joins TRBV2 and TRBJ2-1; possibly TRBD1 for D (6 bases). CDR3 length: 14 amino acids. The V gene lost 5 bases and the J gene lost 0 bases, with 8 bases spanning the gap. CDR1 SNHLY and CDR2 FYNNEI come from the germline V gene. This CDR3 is CASSRDTSYNEQFF. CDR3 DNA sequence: TGTGCCAGCAGTAGGGACACCTCCTACAATGAGCAGTTCTTC.

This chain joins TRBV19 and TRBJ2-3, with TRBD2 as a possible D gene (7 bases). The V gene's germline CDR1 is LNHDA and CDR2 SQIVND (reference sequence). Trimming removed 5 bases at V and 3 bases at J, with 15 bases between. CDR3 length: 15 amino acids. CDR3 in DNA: TGTGCCAGTAGTCAGGGGACTATAGGGACAGATACGCAGTATTTT. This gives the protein CASSQGTIGTDTQYF.

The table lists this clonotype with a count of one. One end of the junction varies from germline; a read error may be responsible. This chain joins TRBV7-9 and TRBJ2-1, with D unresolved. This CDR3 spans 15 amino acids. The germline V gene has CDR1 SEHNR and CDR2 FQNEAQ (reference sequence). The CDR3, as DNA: TGTGCCAGCAGCTTAGGGATTTCCGGATACAATGAGCCGTTCTTC. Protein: CASSLGISGYNEPFF.

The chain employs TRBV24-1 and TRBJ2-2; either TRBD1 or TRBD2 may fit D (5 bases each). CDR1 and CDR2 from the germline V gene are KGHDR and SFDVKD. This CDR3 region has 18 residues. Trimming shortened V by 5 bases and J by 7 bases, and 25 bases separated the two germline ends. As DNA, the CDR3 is TGTGCCACCAGTGCCCCCAGCTTGTTCGAACTTGGGGGCGGGGAGCTGTTTTTT. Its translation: CATSAPSLFELGGGELFF.

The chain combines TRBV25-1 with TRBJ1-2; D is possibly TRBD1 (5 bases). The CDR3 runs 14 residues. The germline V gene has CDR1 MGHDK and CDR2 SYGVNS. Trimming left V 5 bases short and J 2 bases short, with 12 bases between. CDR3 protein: CASSLPGRNYGYTF. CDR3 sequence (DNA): TGTGCCAGCAGTTTACCGGGACGGAACTATGGCTACACCTTC.

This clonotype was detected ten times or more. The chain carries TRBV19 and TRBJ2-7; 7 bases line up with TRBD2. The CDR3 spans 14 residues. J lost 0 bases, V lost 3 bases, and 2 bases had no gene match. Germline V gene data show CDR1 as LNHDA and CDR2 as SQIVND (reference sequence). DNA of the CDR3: TGTGCCAGTAGTATCGGGAGGAGCTCCTACGAGCAGTACTTC. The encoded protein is CASSIGRSSYEQYF.

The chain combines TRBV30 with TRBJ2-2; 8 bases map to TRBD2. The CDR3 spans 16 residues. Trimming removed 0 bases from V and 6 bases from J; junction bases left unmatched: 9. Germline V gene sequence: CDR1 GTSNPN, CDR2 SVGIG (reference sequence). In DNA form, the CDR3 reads TGTGCCTGGAGTGTAGACAGCGGGAGATGGGCCGGGGAGCTGTTTTTT. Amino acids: CAWSVDSGRWAGELFF.

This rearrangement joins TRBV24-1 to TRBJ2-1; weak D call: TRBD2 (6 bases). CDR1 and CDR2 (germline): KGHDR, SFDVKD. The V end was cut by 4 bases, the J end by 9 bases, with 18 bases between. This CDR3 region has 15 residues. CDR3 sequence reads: CATSDPLGLFTEQFF. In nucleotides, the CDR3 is TGTGCCACCAGTGACCCCCTCGGACTATTCACTGAGCAGTTCTTC.